Detailed here is one TCR beta chain. This specimen belongs to a study of blood T cell repertoires in COVID-19. Study at large: Sites across the United States, Italy and Spain contributed samples from acute and convalescent COVID-19. In each case, the material was cDNA or gDNA derived from T cells, B-cell-depleted T cells, or PBMCs.

Germline V gives CDR1 KGHDR, CDR2 SFDVKD. V was shortened by 7 bases and J by 5 bases, with 10 bases between the two germline ends. This CDR3 is 13 amino acids long. As originally analysed: Reference gene primer amplification gave nucleated cell count estimates. Data came from immunoSEQ multiplex PCR; TCRdb stores just in-frame clones and leaves some out. V and J calls and clone size come straight from that table; D and trimming were deduced from the DNA. The sample has 200,000 to 250,000 clones, under 90% seen once. This receptor was taken from a woman of 80 years or more with active or convalescent COVID-19. Sequenced sample: peripheral blood. The chain links TRBV24-1 to TRBJ2-2; D is ambiguous. For the CDR3, the DNA is TGTGCCACCAGCCTCAGACTTACCGGGGAGCTGTTTTTT. Residues: CATSLRLTGELFF.